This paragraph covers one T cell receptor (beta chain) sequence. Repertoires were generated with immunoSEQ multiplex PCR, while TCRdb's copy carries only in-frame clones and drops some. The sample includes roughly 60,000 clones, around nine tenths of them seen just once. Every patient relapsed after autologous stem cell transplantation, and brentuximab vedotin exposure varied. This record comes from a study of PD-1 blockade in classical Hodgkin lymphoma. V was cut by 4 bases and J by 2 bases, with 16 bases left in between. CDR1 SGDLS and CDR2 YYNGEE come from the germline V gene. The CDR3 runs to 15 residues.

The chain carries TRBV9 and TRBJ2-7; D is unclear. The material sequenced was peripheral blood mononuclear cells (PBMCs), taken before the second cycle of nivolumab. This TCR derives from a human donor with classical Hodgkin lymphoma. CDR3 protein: CASSLFHGSTYEQYF. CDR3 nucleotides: TGTGCCAGCAGCCTCTTTCATGGGTCTACCTACGAGCAGTACTTC.